This passage covers 4 T cell receptor beta chains from one sample sequenced in a study of T cells after posttransplantation cyclophosphamide. Methotrexate plus calcineurin inhibitor accompanied controls' myeloablative marrow transplants; sampling was 1 year later. Clones were sequenced by immunoSEQ multiplex PCR, and TCRdb holds only the in-frame ones, with some missing. The profile shows roughly 14,000 clones, approximately 81% of them singletons. Here the sequenced sample was PBMCs, taken 350 to 400 days after allogeneic stem cell transplant with calcineurin inhibitor and methotrexate. The origin of the receptors is a male patient in his late teens or twenties who received an allogeneic stem cell transplant from a related donor, was CMV-positive, and had no GVHD. Some T cells may be supplied by the graft donor.

This chain connects TRBV11-2 to TRBJ2-7; 16 bases agree with TRBD2. The V gene's germline CDR1 is SGHAT and CDR2 FQNNGV. This CDR3 spans 18 amino acids. V lost 5 bases to trimming and J lost 2 bases; unmatched junction nucleotides: 9. CDR3 in DNA: TGTGCCAGCAGCACAACGGGACTAGCGGGAGGGCTAACCTACGAGCAGTACTTC. This encodes CASSTTGLAGGLTYEQYF.

The rearrangement links TRBV4-2 to TRBJ2-1; 12 bases match TRBD2. Germline CDR1 and CDR2: LGHNA and YNFKEQ. V dropped 4 bases and J dropped 6; count of bases not matched to a gene: 7. The CDR3 runs to 16 residues. CDR3 nucleotides: TGTGCCAGCAGCCCGCAACTAGCGGGAGGACTCAATGAGCAGTTCTTC. Translated: CASSPQLAGGLNEQFF.

This clone was counted a few times. The rearrangement joins TRBV29-1 to TRBJ1-6; 10 positions agree with TRBD1. This CDR3 contains 21 residues. Germline V gene data show CDR1 as SQVTM and CDR2 as ANQGSEA. Losses at the gene ends were 3 bases for V and 0 bases for J; bases not matched to a gene: 17. The CDR3 region has the DNA TGCAGCGTTGATTGGACAGGGGGGAACGGGGGCCCCTGCTCCTATAATTCACCCCTCCACTTT. The encoded protein is CSVDWTGGNGGPCSYNSPLHF.

This rearrangement joins TRBV4-2 to TRBJ2-7, with 14 bases lining up with TRBD2. Germline assignment: CDR1 LGHNA and CDR2 YNFKEQ. This CDR3 region has 17 residues. Trimming at V came to 0 bases and at J to 7 bases, leaving 8 bases not matched to a gene. As DNA, the CDR3 is TGTGCCAGCAGCCAAGAGGGGACTAGCGGGAGACTTAGGGAGCAGTACTTC. The encoded protein is CASSQEGTSGRLREQYF.